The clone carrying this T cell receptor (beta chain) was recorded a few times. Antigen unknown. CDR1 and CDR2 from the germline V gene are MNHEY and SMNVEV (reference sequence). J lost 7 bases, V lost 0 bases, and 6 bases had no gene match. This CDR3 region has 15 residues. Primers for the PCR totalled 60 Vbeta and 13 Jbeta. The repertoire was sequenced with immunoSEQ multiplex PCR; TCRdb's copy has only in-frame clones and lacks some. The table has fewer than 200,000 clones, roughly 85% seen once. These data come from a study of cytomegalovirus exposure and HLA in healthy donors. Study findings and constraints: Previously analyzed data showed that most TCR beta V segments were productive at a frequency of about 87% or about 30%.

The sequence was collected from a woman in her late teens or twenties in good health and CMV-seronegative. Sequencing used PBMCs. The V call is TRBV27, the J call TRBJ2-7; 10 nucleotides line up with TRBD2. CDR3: CASSLSGLAASEQYV. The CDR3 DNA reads TGTGCCAGCAGTTTATCCGGACTAGCGGCCTCTGAGCAGTACGTC.